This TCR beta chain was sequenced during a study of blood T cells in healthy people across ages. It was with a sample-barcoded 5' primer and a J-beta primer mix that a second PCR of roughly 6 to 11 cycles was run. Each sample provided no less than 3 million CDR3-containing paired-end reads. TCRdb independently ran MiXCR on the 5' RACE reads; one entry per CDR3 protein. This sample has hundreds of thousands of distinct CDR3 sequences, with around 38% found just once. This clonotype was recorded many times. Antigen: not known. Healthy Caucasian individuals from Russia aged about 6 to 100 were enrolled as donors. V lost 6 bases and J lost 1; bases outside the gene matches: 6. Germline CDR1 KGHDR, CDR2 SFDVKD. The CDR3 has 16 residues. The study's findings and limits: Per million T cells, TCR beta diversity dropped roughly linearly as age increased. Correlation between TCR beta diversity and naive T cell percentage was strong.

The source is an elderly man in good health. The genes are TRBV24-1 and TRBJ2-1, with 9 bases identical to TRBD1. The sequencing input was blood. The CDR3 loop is CATSRTGTGSYNEQFF. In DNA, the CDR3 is TGTGCCACCAGTCGAACCGGGACAGGGTCCTACAATGAGCAGTTCTTC.